These T cell receptor beta chains were read from a single sample in a study of T cell changes during pregnancy in multiple sclerosis. The table came from immunoSEQ multiplex PCR; TCRdb's copy has only in-frame clones and leaves some out. The profile shows about 13,000 clones, about 88% of them singletons. The starting material was CD8+ T cells from peripheral blood mononuclear cells, obtained in the first trimester of pregnancy. The receptors come from a female donor with multiple sclerosis, enrolled in a pregnancy study. CDR3s include the opening cysteine and the closing phenylalanine or tryptophan. The order of the fields is D gene, clone size, J gene, V gene, CDR3 DNA, CDR3 protein. D genes are given only for firm matches. The listing skips clone size in some rows; elsewhere it reads once, few, many or a size class.

D: .; size: .; J: TRBJ1-2; V: TRBV16; DNA: TGTGCCAGCAGCCAATCTAGGGCGGCAGGGGATGGCTACACCTTC; CDR3: CASSQSRAAGDGYTF
D: TRBD2; size: once; J: TRBJ2-3; V: TRBV6-4; DNA: TGTGCCAGCGCCGCGGGGGGGTCCACAGATACGCAGTATTTT; CDR3: CASAAGGSTDTQYF
D: .; size: .; J: TRBJ2-6; V: TRBV19; DNA: TGTGCCAGTAGTGCGTACGAGGGTTCTGGGGCCAACGTCCTGACTTTC; CDR3: CASSAYEGSGANVLTF
D: TRBD2; size: few; J: TRBJ2-1; V: TRBV13; DNA: TGTGCCAGCAGCTTAGGACCGGGGGGGCTCTATGAGCAGTTCTTC; CDR3: CASSLGPGGLYEQFF
D: TRBD2; size: once; J: TRBJ2-5; V: TRBV27; DNA: TGTACCAGCAGTTCCGGGTTGGCGGGGGGGGCCCAGACCCAGTACTTC; CDR3: CTSSSGLAGGAQTQYF
D: TRBD1; size: .; J: TRBJ2-7; V: TRBV5-1; DNA: TGCGCCAGCAGTTATTCTCGTAAGGGGGCCCCCTACGAGCAGTACTTC; CDR3: CASSYSRKGAPYEQYF
D: TRBD2; size: .; J: TRBJ2-2; V: TRBV19; DNA: TGTGCCAGTAGTATGGGACTAGCCCAAACCGGGGAGCTGTTTTTT; CDR3: CASSMGLAQTGELFF
D: .; size: .; J: TRBJ1-1; V: TRBV18; DNA: TGTGCCAGCTCACCAGAGGAGGGCGGCACTGAAGCTTTCTTT; CDR3: CASSPEEGGTEAFF
D: .; size: few; J: TRBJ1-1; V: TRBV10-3; DNA: TGTGCCATCAGTGAGGGGGCAGGATTCACTGAAGCTTTCTTT; CDR3: CAISEGAGFTEAFF
D: TRBD1; size: .; J: TRBJ2-7; V: TRBV7-2; DNA: TGTGCCAGCAGCTTGGCCGGGACAGGGGGGGAGCAGTACTTC; CDR3: CASSLAGTGGEQYF
D: TRBD2; size: .; J: TRBJ2-3; V: TRBV6-1; DNA: TGTGCCAGCAGTGAATCGGCGGGGGGGCCTTCAGATACGCAGTATTTT; CDR3: CASSESAGGPSDTQYF
D: TRBD1; size: .; J: TRBJ2-2; V: TRBV7-9; DNA: TGTGCCAGCAGCTTAGGTCTCCGACAGGGATTGACCGGGGAGCTGTTTTTT; CDR3: CASSLGLRQGLTGELFF
D: .; size: .; J: TRBJ1-1; V: TRBV10-3; DNA: TGTGCCACCATACGGACAGACGGGGACACTGAAGCTTTCTTT; CDR3: CATIRTDGDTEAFF
D: .; size: .; J: TRBJ2-3; V: TRBV11-2; DNA: TGTGCCAGCAAGCGTGGGCAGGGGGGCGCAGATACGCAGTATTTT; CDR3: CASKRGQGGADTQYF
D: .; size: medium-sized; J: TRBJ2-7; V: TRBV19; DNA: TGTGCCACCTCGGCAGGGGACATATACGAGCAGTACTTC; CDR3: CATSAGDIYEQYF
D: .; size: .; J: TRBJ2-7; V: TRBV5-1; DNA: TGCGCCAGCAGCTTGGCCAGGGGCGGGGGCTACGAGCAGTACTTC; CDR3: CASSLARGGGYEQYF
D: TRBD2; size: .; J: TRBJ2-2; V: TRBV11-3; DNA: TGTGCCAGCAGCCCCGCGAGTATCGGACTAGCGGAAACCGGGGAGCTGTTTTTT; CDR3: CASSPASIGLAETGELFF
D: .; size: .; J: TRBJ1-1; V: TRBV4-3; DNA: TGCGCCAGCAGCCAAGATCGGCAGGTTCCCACTGAAGCTTTCTTT; CDR3: CASSQDRQVPTEAFF
D: .; size: once; J: TRBJ1-3; V: TRBV7-9; DNA: TGTGCCAGCAGCCGCGGGACTGCTTCTGGAAACACCATATATTTT; CDR3: CASSRGTASGNTIYF
D: .; size: once; J: TRBJ2-4; V: TRBV6-1; DNA: TGTGCCAGCAGTGAAGAAGGGAGGGGGGCAAACATTCAGTACTTC; CDR3: CASSEEGRGANIQYF
D: .; size: .; J: TRBJ1-1; V: TRBV5-6; DNA: TGTGCCAGCAGCTCCATGGCCCGGGAGGCTTTCTTT; CDR3: CASSSMAREAFF
D: .; size: once; J: TRBJ1-2; V: TRBV28; DNA: TGTGCCACAACCTACGGCTATGGCTACACCTTC; CDR3: CATTYGYGYTF
D: TRBD1; size: .; J: TRBJ1-1; V: TRBV4-3; DNA: TGCGCCAGCAGCCGAGACGGGACAGGGGGCGAAAACACTGAAGCTTTCTTT; CDR3: CASSRDGTGGENTEAFF
D: .; size: .; J: TRBJ1-1; V: TRBV30; DNA: TGTGCCTGGAGTACTAGCAACACTGAAGCTTTCTTT; CDR3: CAWSTSNTEAFF
D: TRBD1; size: .; J: TRBJ1-2; V: TRBV11-2; DNA: TGTGCCAGCAGCCCCACCTCTAACTGGACAGGACGCCCCGGATGCTACACCTTC; CDR3: CASSPTSNWTGRPGCYTF
D: TRBD1; size: .; J: TRBJ1-6; V: TRBV7-9; DNA: TGTGCCAGCAGCGATACCCACAGAAGGGGGCAGGACTCACCCCTCCACTTT; CDR3: CASSDTHRRGQDSPLHF
D: .; size: .; J: TRBJ1-1; V: TRBV30; DNA: TGTGCCTGGGATACACAGGGATTGAACACTGAAGCTTTCTTT; CDR3: CAWDTQGLNTEAFF
D: .; size: .; J: TRBJ2-3; V: TRBV6-4; DNA: TGTGCCAGCAGTGACTCCCCCGGCACAGATACGCAGTATTTT; CDR3: CASSDSPGTDTQYF
D: .; size: .; J: TRBJ1-3; V: TRBV4-3; DNA: TGCGCCAGCAGCCACTCCCAGGGAAACTCTGGAAACACCATATATTTT; CDR3: CASSHSQGNSGNTIYF
D: TRBD1; size: .; J: TRBJ2-7; V: TRBV5-1; DNA: TGCGCCAGCAGCTTGGGGACAGGGAGGTACGAGCAGTACTTC; CDR3: CASSLGTGRYEQYF
D: TRBD1; size: .; J: TRBJ2-7; V: TRBV5-4; DNA: TGTGCCAGCAGCCTTGGGACAGAGAATTCCTACGAGCAGTACTTC; CDR3: CASSLGTENSYEQYF
D: TRBD2; size: .; J: TRBJ2-1; V: TRBV10-3; DNA: TGTGCCATCAGGCCTAGCGGGGGGGGGAATGAGCAGTTCTTC; CDR3: CAIRPSGGGNEQFF
D: TRBD1; size: .; J: TRBJ2-5; V: TRBV4-3; DNA: TGCGCCCTCAGATCAGGCAGGGGGCCTCGTCGGGAGACCCAGTACTTC; CDR3: CALRSGRGPRRETQYF
D: .; size: .; J: TRBJ2-3; V: TRBV4-1; DNA: TGCGCCAGCACCCTGGCTCCCGGACTTCTAACAGATACGCAGTATTTT; CDR3: CASTLAPGLLTDTQYF
D: .; size: .; J: TRBJ1-1; V: TRBV28; DNA: TGTGCCAGCAGTCCCCCGGGGGAAGGGACTGAAGCTTTCTTT; CDR3: CASSPPGEGTEAFF
D: TRBD1; size: once; J: TRBJ1-1; V: TRBV27; DNA: TGTGCCAGCAGTCTCGGGACAGCGAACACTGAAGCTTTCTTT; CDR3: CASSLGTANTEAFF
D: .; size: once; J: TRBJ1-2; V: TRBV27; DNA: TGTGCCAGCAGTTTACGCCAGGGTACCACCTTC; CDR3: CASSLRQGTTF
D: TRBD2; size: .; J: TRBJ2-3; V: TRBV4-2; DNA: TGTGCCAGCAGCCTTAGCGGGGGGGCAGGAGATACGCAGTATTTT; CDR3: CASSLSGGAGDTQYF
D: .; size: .; J: TRBJ2-7; V: TRBV28; DNA: TGTGCCAGCAGTTCCAATGGGGAGGGGACAGGTGTCTACGAGCAGTACTTC; CDR3: CASSSNGEGTGVYEQYF
D: .; size: .; J: TRBJ2-7; V: TRBV7-9; DNA: TGTGCCAGCAGTCACAGGGAGGGCCGTAAGGGCGAGCAGTACTTC; CDR3: CASSHREGRKGEQYF
D: .; size: few; J: TRBJ1-6; V: TRBV21-1; DNA: TGTGCCAGCAGCAAGAGCAGGTGTAATTCACCCCTCCACTTT; CDR3: CASSKSRCNSPLHF
D: TRBD2; size: .; J: TRBJ2-7; V: TRBV6-6; DNA: TGTGCCAGCAACCCCCCCGGGAGGGGTTTACCCTACGAGCAGTACTTC; CDR3: CASNPPGRGLPYEQYF
D: .; size: .; J: TRBJ1-5; V: TRBV18; DNA: TGTGCCAGCTCACCAGAGGGCAATCAGCCCCAGCATTTT; CDR3: CASSPEGNQPQHF
D: TRBD1; size: .; J: TRBJ1-5; V: TRBV4-1; DNA: TGCGCCAGCAGCCAGTTGACAGGGGAGGGCAATCAGCCCCAGCATTTT; CDR3: CASSQLTGEGNQPQHF
D: TRBD2; size: .; J: TRBJ2-3; V: TRBV2; DNA: TGTGCCAGGGGGCGGGGGGGCACAGATACGCAGTATTTT; CDR3: CARGRGGTDTQYF
D: TRBD2; size: once; J: TRBJ2-7; V: TRBV9; DNA: TGTGCCAGCAGCGTAGGGGGGGGGTCCGCCTACGAGCAGTACTTC; CDR3: CASSVGGGSAYEQYF